Shown below are 12 T cell receptor beta chains from a single sample sequenced in a study of blood T cell repertoires in COVID-19. This table comes from immunoSEQ multiplex PCR, and its TCRdb copy is limited to in-frame clones, with some not included. This repertoire shows about 100,000 clones, more than 75% found once; its top ten account for 9.5% to 15%. Material for sequencing was peripheral blood. The receptors stem from a human donor in a cohort sampled during active COVID-19.

This rearrangement joins TRBV18 to TRBJ1-2; 9 positions match TRBD1. The germline V gene encodes CDR1 KGHSH and CDR2 LQKENI. V shed 0 bases, J shed 6 bases, and the junction held 8 bases outside the gene matches. The length of the CDR3 is 16 residues. Here the CDR3 DNA reads TGTGCCAGCTCACCACCGGCGCGAACAGGGGGCGATGGCTACACCTTC. It codes for CASSPPARTGGDGYTF.

This chain connects TRBV20-1 to TRBJ2-5; 11 bases fit TRBD2. The V and J ends lost 3 bases and 5 bases, in that order; junction bases with no gene match: 8. CDR3 size: 15 residues. Per the germline V gene, CDR1 is DFQATT and CDR2 is SNEGSKA (reference sequence). CDR3 in amino acids: CSASRVAGGPETQYF. The CDR3 DNA sequence: TGCAGTGCTAGTCGAGTAGCGGGGGGGCCCGAGACCCAGTACTTC.

This rearrangement joins TRBV27 to TRBJ2-1, with TRBD2 matching 7 bases. This CDR3 region has 13 residues. CDR1 MNHEY and CDR2 SMNVEV come from the germline V gene (reference sequence). Germline trimming cut 1 base from V and 8 bases from J; bases unmatched to any gene: 2. CDR3 DNA: TGTGCCAGCAGTTTATGGAGCGGGGATGAGCAGTTCTTC. This codes for CASSLWSGDEQFF.

The chain recombines TRBV7-2 with TRBJ2-5, with D possibly being TRBD1 (5 bases). V shed 3 bases and J shed 5 bases, with 13 bases lying between them. Germline V gene lookup returns CDR1 SGHTA and CDR2 FQGNSA. This CDR3 is built from 14 residues. The CDR3 reads CASSFGRVRETQYF. DNA of the CDR3: TGTGCCAGCAGCTTTGGCAGGGTGCGTGAGACCCAGTACTTC.

The V and J genes are TRBV10-3 and TRBJ2-3; 7 nucleotides agree with TRBD1. CDR3 size: 16 residues. V shed 5 bases, J shed 5 bases, and the junction held 13 bases outside the gene matches. The germline V gene encodes CDR1 ENHRY and CDR2 SYGVKD. The CDR3 loop reads CAISTRGTLGVDTQYF. The CDR3 nucleotides read TGTGCCATCAGTACCAGGGGGACGCTAGGGGTAGATACGCAGTATTTT.

This clone was observed a single time. The V gene is TRBV14, the J gene TRBJ2-3, with D possibly TRBD2 on 5 matching bases. Germline V CDR1 and CDR2: SGHDN, FVKESK. The CDR3 is 16 residues long. The V gene lost 4 bases and the J gene lost 1 base, with 15 bases spanning the gap. The CDR3 reads CASSPLVLGGTDTQYF. The DNA of the CDR3 is TGTGCCAGCAGCCCACTAGTCCTGGGAGGCACAGATACGCAGTATTTT.

The chain carries TRBV5-1 and TRBJ2-3; 9 nucleotides agree with TRBD2. The CDR3 is 14 residues long. V was pared by 7 bases and J by 5 bases, with 8 bases of the junction left unmatched. Germline V gene data show CDR1 as SGHRS and CDR2 as YFSETQ. As DNA, the CDR3 is TGCGCCAGCCGGCCGACTAGCGGATTAGATACGCAGTATTTT. Its protein product is CASRPTSGLDTQYF. Full variable domain (remainder filled in from reference TRBV5-1 and TRBJ2-3): KAGVTQTPRYLIKTRGQQVTLSCSPISGHRSVSWYQQTPGQGLQFLFEYFSETQRNKGNFPGRFSGRQFSNSRSEMNVSTLELGDSALYLCASRPTSGLDTQYFGPGTRLTVL.

V usage is TRBV13 and J usage is TRBJ1-1, with D maybe TRBD1 (6 bases). The CDR3 is made up of 15 amino acids. Germline loops: CDR1 PRHDT, CDR2 FYEKMQ (reference sequence). The ends were cut back, 5 bases at V and 4 bases at J, with 17 bases in the middle. The CDR3 spells CASSTLPRGSTEAFF. The DNA of the CDR3 is TGTGCCAGCAGCACTCTTCCCAGGGGTAGCACTGAAGCTTTCTTT.

The chain joins TRBV9 to TRBJ1-1; D is perhaps TRBD1 (5 bases). CDR3 length equals 14 residues. Trimming left V 4 bases short and J 0 bases short, with 10 bases between. The germline V gene has CDR1 SGDLS and CDR2 YYNGEE. The CDR3 loop reads CASSPQGLNTEAFF. The CDR3 DNA sequence: TGTGCCAGCAGCCCCCAGGGTCTGAACACTGAAGCTTTCTTT.

This sequence joins TRBV5-1 and TRBJ2-1; D might be TRBD2 (6 bases). Germline V gene sequence: CDR1 SGHRS, CDR2 YFSETQ. The CDR3 has 12 residues. V lost 0 bases, J lost 15 bases, and 13 bases lay in between. CDR3 loop: CASSLGEGLRFF. DNA of the CDR3: TGCGCCAGCAGCTTGGGAGAGGGACTCCGGTTCTTC.

The genes are TRBV3-1 (or the pseudogene TRBV3-2) and TRBJ1-1; 10 nucleotides line up with TRBD1. The V gene end was trimmed by 1 base and the J gene end by 3 bases; junction bases not matched to a gene: 11. The CDR3 has 18 residues. Germline CDR1 reads LGHDT; CDR2 reads YNNKEL (reference sequence). CDR3 in DNA: TGTGCCAGCAGCCAAGCCTTAAGATGGACAGGGGGTGACACTGAAGCTTTCTTT. Encoded protein: CASSQALRWTGGDTEAFF.

The CDR3 loop reads CASSTTGNTEAFF. Here the CDR3 DNA reads TGTGCCAGTAGTACAACAGGGAACACTGAAGCTTTCTTT. This sequence joins TRBV19 and TRBJ1-1, with D tentatively TRBD1 (5 bases). Germline values: CDR1 LNHDA, CDR2 SQIVND (reference sequence). The CDR3 is made up of 13 amino acids. Trimming cost V 4 bases and J 1 base, with 7 bases left between them.